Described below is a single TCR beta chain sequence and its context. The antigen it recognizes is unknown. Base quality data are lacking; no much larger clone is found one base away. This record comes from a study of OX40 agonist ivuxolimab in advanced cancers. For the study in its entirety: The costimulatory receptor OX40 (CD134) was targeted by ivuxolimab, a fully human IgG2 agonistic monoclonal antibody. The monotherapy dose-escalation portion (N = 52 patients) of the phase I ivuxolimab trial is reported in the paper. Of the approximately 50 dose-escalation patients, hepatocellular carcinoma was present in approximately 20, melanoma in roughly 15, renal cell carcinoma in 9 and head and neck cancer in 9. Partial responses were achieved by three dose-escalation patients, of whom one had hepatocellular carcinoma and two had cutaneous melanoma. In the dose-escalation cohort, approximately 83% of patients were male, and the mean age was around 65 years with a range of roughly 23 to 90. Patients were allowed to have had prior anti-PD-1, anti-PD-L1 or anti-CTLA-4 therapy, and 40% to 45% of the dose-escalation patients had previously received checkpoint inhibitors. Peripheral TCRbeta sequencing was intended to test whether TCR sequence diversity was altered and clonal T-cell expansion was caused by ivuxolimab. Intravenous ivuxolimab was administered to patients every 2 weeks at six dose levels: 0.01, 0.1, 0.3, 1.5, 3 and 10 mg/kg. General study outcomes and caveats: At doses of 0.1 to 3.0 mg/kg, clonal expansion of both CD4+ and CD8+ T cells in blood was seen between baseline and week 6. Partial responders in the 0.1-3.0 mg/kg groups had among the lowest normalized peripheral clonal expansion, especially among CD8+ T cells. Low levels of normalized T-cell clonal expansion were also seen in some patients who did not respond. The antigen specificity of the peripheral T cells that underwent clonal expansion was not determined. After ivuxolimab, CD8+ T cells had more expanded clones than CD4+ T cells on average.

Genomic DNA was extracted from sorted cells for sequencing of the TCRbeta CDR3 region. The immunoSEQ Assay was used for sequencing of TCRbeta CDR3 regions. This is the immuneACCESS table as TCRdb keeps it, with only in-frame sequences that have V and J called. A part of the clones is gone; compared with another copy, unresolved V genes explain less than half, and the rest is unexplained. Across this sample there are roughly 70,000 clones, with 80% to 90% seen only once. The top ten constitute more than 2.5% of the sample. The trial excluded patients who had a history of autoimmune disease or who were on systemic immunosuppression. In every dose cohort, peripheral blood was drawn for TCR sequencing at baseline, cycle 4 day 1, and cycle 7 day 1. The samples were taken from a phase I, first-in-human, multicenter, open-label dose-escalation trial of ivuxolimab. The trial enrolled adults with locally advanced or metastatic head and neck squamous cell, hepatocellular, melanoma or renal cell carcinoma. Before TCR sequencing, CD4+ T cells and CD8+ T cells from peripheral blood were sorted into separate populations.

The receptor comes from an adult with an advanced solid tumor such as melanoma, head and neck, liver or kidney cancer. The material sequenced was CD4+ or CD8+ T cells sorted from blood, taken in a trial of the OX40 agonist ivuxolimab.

The CDR3 reads as follows: CASSQGVTHYEQYF. The base sequence is TGTGCCAGCAGCCAGGGGGTGACTCACTACGAGCAGTACTTC. The rearranged chain carries TRBV11-2 and TRBJ2-7, and TRBD1 matches 7 of the central bases. Its CDR3 holds 14 amino acids, cysteine through phenylalanine. This entry keeps only the CDR3 DNA: 42 bases, framed from base 1. CDR1 and CDR2 were assigned from the germline V gene as SGHAT and FQNNGV. Clipping removes 5 bases from V and 3 bases from J, with 7 as the unmatched junction base count.